This TCR beta chain is drawn from a study of blood T cell repertoires in COVID-19. CDR3 size: 13 residues. CDR1 is ENHRY and CDR2 is SYGVKD in the germline V gene. Trimming at V came to 7 bases and at J to 0 bases, leaving 3 bases not matched to a gene. The repertoire was sequenced with immunoSEQ multiplex PCR; TCRdb's copy has only in-frame clones and lacks some. This table has about 260,000 clones, over 75% appearing once. The specimen sequenced was peripheral blood. This chain links TRBV10-3 with TRBJ2-7; 7 bases align to TRBD1. The source is a human donor in a cohort sampled during active COVID-19. CDR3 sequence (DNA): TGTGCCATCAAACAGGGGTCCTCCTACGAGCAGTACTTC. Translated, it gives CAIKQGSSYEQYF.